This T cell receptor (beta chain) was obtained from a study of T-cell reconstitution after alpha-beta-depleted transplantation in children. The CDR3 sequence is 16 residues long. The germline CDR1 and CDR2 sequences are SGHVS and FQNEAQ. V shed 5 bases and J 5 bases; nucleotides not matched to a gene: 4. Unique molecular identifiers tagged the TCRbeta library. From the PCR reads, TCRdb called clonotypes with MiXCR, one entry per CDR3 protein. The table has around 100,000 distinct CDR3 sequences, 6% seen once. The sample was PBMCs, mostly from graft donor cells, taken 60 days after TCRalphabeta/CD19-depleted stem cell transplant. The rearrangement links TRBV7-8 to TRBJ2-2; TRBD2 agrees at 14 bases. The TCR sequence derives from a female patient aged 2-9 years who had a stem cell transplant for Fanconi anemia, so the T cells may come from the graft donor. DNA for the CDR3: TGTGCCAGCAGCCTGCGACTAGCGGGAGGGACCGGGGAGCTGTTTTTT. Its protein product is CASSLRLAGGTGELFF.